This T cell receptor (beta chain) was recovered during a study of shared clonotypes between healthy human individuals. The table came from immunoSEQ multiplex PCR; TCRdb's copy has only in-frame clones and leaves some out. The sample has over a million clones; approximately 96% are singletons. The germline gives CDR1 SNHLY, CDR2 FYNNEI. The CDR3 length is 16 residues. J gave up 7 bases and V 5 bases, and 12 bases lay outside the gene matches. The clonotype was recovered from a man between 25 and 39 years old in good health. Sequences were obtained from naive CD4+ T cells sorted from blood. Subset here: CD45RA+ positively selected. This sequence joins TRBV2 and TRBJ1-1; 11 positions agree with TRBD1. The CDR3 DNA sequence: TGTGCCAGCAGTAAAACCAGATCCGGGACAGGGGGTGAAGCTTTCTTT. This gives the protein CASSKTRSGTGGEAFF.